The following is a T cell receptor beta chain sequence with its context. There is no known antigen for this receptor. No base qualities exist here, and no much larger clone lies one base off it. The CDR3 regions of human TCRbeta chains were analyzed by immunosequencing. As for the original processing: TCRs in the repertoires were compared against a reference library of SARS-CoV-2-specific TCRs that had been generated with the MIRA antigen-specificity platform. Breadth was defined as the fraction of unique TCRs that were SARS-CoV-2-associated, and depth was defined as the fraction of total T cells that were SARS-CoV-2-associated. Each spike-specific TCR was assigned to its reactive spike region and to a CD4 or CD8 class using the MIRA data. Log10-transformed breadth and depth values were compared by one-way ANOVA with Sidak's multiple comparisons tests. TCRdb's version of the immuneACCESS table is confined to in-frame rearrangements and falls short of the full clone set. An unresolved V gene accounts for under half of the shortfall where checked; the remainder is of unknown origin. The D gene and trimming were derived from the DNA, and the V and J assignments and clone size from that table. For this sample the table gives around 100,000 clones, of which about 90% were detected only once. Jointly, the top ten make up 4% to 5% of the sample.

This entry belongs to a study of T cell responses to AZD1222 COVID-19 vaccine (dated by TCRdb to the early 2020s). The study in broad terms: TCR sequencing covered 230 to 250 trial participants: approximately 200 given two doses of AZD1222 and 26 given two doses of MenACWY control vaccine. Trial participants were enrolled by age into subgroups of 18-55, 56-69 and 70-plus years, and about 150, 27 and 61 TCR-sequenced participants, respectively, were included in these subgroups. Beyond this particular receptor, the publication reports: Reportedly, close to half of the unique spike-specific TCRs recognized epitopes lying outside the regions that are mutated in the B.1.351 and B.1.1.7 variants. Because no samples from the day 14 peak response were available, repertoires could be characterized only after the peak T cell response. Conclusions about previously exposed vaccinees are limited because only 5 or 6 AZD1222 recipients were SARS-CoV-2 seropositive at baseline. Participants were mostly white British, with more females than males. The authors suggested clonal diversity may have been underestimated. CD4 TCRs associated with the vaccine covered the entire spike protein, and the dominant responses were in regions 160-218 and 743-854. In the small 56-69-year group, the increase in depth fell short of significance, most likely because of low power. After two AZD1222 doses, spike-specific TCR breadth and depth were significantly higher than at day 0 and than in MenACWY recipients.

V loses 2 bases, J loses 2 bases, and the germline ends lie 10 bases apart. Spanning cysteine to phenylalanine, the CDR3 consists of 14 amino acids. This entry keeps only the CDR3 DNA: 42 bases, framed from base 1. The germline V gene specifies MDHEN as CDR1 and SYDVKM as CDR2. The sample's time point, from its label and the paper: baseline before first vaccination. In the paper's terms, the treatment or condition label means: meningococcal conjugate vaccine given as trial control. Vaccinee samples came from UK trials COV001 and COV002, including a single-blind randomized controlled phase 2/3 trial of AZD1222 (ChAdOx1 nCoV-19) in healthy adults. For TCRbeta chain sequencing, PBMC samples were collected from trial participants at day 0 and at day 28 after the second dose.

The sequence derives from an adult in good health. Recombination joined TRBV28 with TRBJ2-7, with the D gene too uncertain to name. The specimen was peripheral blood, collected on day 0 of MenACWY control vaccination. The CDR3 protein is CASSLGQVPYEQYF. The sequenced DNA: TGTGCCAGCAGTTTAGGGCAGGTGCCCTACGAGCAGTACTTC.